What follows describes a single TCR beta chain. The antigen is not known. This entry is derived from a study of CD8+ T cells in alopecia areata. RNA extraction was followed by reverse transcription into cDNA, which acted as the sequencing template. Assay used: immunoSEQ multiplex PCR; TCRdb lists only in-frame clones, some missing. This sample has roughly 110,000 clones, with about four fifths found just once. Overall study results and limits: Scalp clonality and expanded CD8+ clones among the top 100 showed significant decreases with tofacitinib.

Treatment specified: oral pan-JAK inhibitor, 5-10 mg twice daily. Unmatched junction bases numbered 8, after V lost 3 bases and J lost 4 bases. This CDR3 region has 15 residues. Germline V gives CDR1 SGDLS, CDR2 YYNGEE. This clonotype originated in a human donor with alopecia areata. The chain has TRBV9 and TRBJ1-2, with 8 bases that match TRBD1. The material sequenced was CD8+ T cells sorted from blood, taken at week 24, from a patient treated with tofacitinib. The CDR3 sequence: CASSAINRGTYGYTF. The CDR3 DNA reads TGTGCCAGCAGCGCGATAAACAGGGGGACCTATGGCTACACCTTC.